The clone carrying this TCR beta chain was found once. No antigen is known for it. The source of the sample is a study of blood T cells in healthy people across ages. Study-wide findings and caveats: When set beside aged donors, long-lived donors presented more naive CD4+ cells and higher diversity.

Total RNA, at least 5 micrograms per sample, came from PBMCs. The ends lost 1 base at V and 1 base at J; junction bases unmatched: 7. This CDR3 is built from 16 residues. Germline assignment: CDR1 MNHNY and CDR2 SVGAGI (reference sequence). The second PCR ran roughly 6 to 11 cycles with a sample-barcoded 5' primer and J-beta primers. TCRdb called the 5' RACE reads again in MiXCR, with one record for every CDR3 protein. The profile shows approximately 810,000 distinct CDR3 sequences, about 30% of them singletons. This receptor was obtained from a woman of 80 years or more in good health. Sequenced material: blood. V gene TRBV6-6 combines with J gene TRBJ2-7; TRBD2 agrees at 7 bases. The CDR3 region is CASSYLMGGTSYEQYF. CDR3 nucleotide sequence: TGTGCCAGCAGTTACTTGATGGGGGGGACTTCCTACGAGCAGTACTTC.